The 8 T cell receptor beta chains reported below all come from one sample, sequenced in a study of regulatory T cells in long-lasting Graves disease. Time point specified: newly diagnosed GD, antithyroid drugs for less than 3 months. RNA isolated from PBMCs was used to make the TCR library. Construction of TCR beta libraries relied on iRepertoire HTBI primers and on Arm-PCR targeting CDR3 regions. TCRdb processed the multiplex PCR reads anew with MiXCR; each CDR3 protein has one entry. Among around 450,000 distinct CDR3 sequences listed, over 14% were seen once. This sample also belongs to another study, concerning T cells in Graves' hyperthyroidism and ophthalmopathy.

This sample comprised peripheral blood mononuclear cells (PBMCs), obtained at new diagnosis, from a patient treated with antithyroid drugs. The origin of the receptors is a woman aged 35 to 49 with Graves disease.

This clonotype appeared many times. The chain couples TRBV11-2 to TRBJ2-3; D is tentatively TRBD1 or TRBD2 (5 bases each). This CDR3 is built from 15 residues. Germline values: CDR1 SGHAT, CDR2 FQNNGV. V was pared by 5 bases and J by 9 bases, with 21 bases between. The CDR3 loop is CASSPRAGAQSTQYF. CDR3 DNA: TGTGCCAGCAGCCCCCGGGCCGGGGCCCAGTCGACGCAGTATTTT.

The table lists this clonotype with many counts. The genes are TRBV9 and TRBJ2-1, with a weak D call TRBD1 (5 bases). This CDR3 comprises 20 residues. The V and J ends lost 0 bases and 3 bases respectively, with 25 bases between them. Germline V gene lookup returns CDR1 SGDLS and CDR2 YYNGEE. Written as DNA, the CDR3 is TGTGCCAGCAGCGTAGCAGAAAGACAGCTCGGGCTTACGCTCTACAATGAGCAGTTCTTC. Amino acid sequence: CASSVAERQLGLTLYNEQFF.

V usage is TRBV25-1 and J usage is TRBJ2-5; 9 positions agree with TRBD1. Germline V CDR1 and CDR2: MGHDK, SYGVNS. Trimming took 6 bases from V and 5 from J; bases not matched to a gene: 4. CDR3 size: 13 residues. The DNA for the CDR3 is TGTGCCAGCAGACAGGGGGCTCAGGAGACCCAGTACTTC. Translation gives CASRQGAQETQYF.

V and J are TRBV28 and TRBJ2-2, with 12 bases lining up with TRBD2. The germline V gene has CDR1 MDHEN and CDR2 SYDVKM. The CDR3 covers 17 residues. The J segment lost 4 bases and the V segment lost 6 bases, leaving 9 bases of the junction unmatched. In DNA, the CDR3 is TGTGCCAGCAGCTTTGGACTAGCGGGAACGTTCACCGGGGAGCTGTTTTTT. Its translation: CASSFGLAGTFTGELFF.

The chain carries TRBV15 and TRBJ2-7; no definite D call. Germline V lookup: CDR1 LNHNV, CDR2 YYDKDF (reference sequence). This CDR3 region has 15 residues. V was cut by 0 bases and J by 2 bases, with 11 bases left in between. CDR3 DNA sequence: TGTGCCACCAGCAGAGATAGGATGGGAACCTACGAGCAGTACTTC. It encodes CATSRDRMGTYEQYF.

A few counts support this clonotype. Compared with germline, one end of the junction differs, possibly owing to a read error. The CDR3: CVSSKREDYEQYF. CDR3 in DNA: TGTGTCAGCAGCAAGCGGGAGGATTACGAGCAGTACTTC. The chain employs TRBV3-1 and TRBJ2-7, with 9 bases matching TRBD2. In germline, CDR1 is LGHDT, CDR2 YNNKEL (reference sequence). There are 13 residues in the CDR3.

This clonotype was seen ten or more times. This sequence joins TRBV24-1 and TRBJ2-3; D uncertain. The length of the CDR3 is 16 residues. Germline-derived CDR1 and CDR2 are KGHDR and SFDVKD. V was cut by 4 bases and J by 2 bases, with 15 bases left in between. The DNA for the CDR3 is TGTGCCACCAGTGACCCCCGCCCGGGCCCCACAGATACGCAGTATTTT. It encodes CATSDPRPGPTDTQYF.

This clonotype was counted ten times or more. The rearrangement joins TRBV6-1 to TRBJ2-7; TRBD2 matches 10 bases. J was trimmed by 2 bases and V by 4 bases; bases with no gene match: 5. There are 15 residues in the CDR3. Per the germline V gene, CDR1 is MNHNS and CDR2 is SASEGT. The CDR3 DNA reads TGTGCCAGCAGTGGAACTAGCGGGGCCACCTACGAGCAGTACTTC. It encodes CASSGTSGATYEQYF.